One T cell receptor beta chain is described in this entry. Its target is not known. This record belongs to a study of cytomegalovirus exposure and HLA in healthy donors. About the research overall: Tens of millions of unique TCRs from HLA-typed donors were held in an early release of data. Study-level results: The likely explanation for a cluster of highly shared sequence variants was sequencing artifact. Listed as cytomegalovirus-associated were 150 to 200 TCR beta chains.

Primers included in the PCR were 60 Vbeta and 13 Jbeta primers. Some clones are missing from TCRdb's copy, which holds only in-frame ones; the method was immunoSEQ multiplex PCR. The repertoire holds under 200,000 clones, 60% to 80% seen once, with roughly 3.6% in the top ten. The V gene end was trimmed by 1 base and the J gene end by 3 bases; junction bases not matched to a gene: 8. This CDR3 is 16 amino acids long. Germline CDR1 reads SGHVS; CDR2 reads FNYEAQ. This TCR was recovered from a man in his thirties or forties in good health and CMV-seropositive. The material sequenced was PBMCs. The chain couples TRBV7-6 to TRBJ2-7; 8 nucleotides line up with TRBD1. The CDR3 sequence is CASSLGMGQDNYEQYF. CDR3 in DNA: TGTGCCAGCAGCTTAGGTATGGGACAGGATAACTACGAGCAGTACTTC.